The 2 T cell receptor beta chains listed next were all sequenced from one sample in a study of blood T cell dynamics during melanoma immunotherapy. TCRdb keeps only in-frame clones here, not all; method: immunoSEQ multiplex PCR. The sample gives approximately 4,900 clones, roughly 86% of which show up once; approximately 33% is in the top ten. Described time point: pre-treatment baseline. The input for sequencing was blood, taken from a patient treated with checkpoint blockade. Source of these receptors: a human donor with melanoma.

The chain is built from TRBV4-2 and TRBJ1-6; D possibly corresponds to TRBD1 (6 bases). The length of the CDR3 is 16 residues. Trimming removed 2 bases at V and 9 bases at J, with 17 bases between. From germline, CDR1 is LGHNA and CDR2 YNFKEQ. CDR3 in amino acids: CASSQPGAAPGSPLHF. In nucleotides, the CDR3 is TGTGCCAGCAGCCAACCGGGGGCAGCCCCCGGTTCACCCCTCCACTTT.

The chain recombines TRBV7-6 with TRBJ2-7; 7 bases are a match to TRBD1. Germline CDR1 and CDR2: SGHVS and FNYEAQ. J was trimmed by 4 bases and V by 5 bases; bases with no gene match: 5. The CDR3 length is 13 residues. CDR3 coding DNA: TGTGCCAGCAGCCCAAGGGACAGATACGAGCAGTACTTC. Its translation: CASSPRDRYEQYF.